This passage covers 31 T cell receptor beta chains from one sample sequenced in a study of T cells in Graves' hyperthyroidism and ophthalmopathy. Amplification of TCR beta CDR3 regions used RNA as the template. The HTBI set primed first-round TCR CDR3 RT-PCR. In TCRdb, the multiplex PCR reads were re-called with MiXCR into one record per CDR3 protein. The sample lists approximately 710,000 distinct CDR3 sequences; 15% to 20% were seen once. Sequencing was performed on blood. These receptors came from a man aged 50 to 60 with Graves' hyperthyroidism.

This clonotype was seen at least ten times. The V and J genes are TRBV28 and TRBJ2-7; D is unresolved. This CDR3 is 14 amino acids long. CDR1 is MDHEN, CDR2 SYDVKM, per germline. V was shortened by 2 bases and J by 5 bases, with 13 bases between the two germline ends. CDR3 region: CASSLESKVDEQYF. CDR3 bases: TGTGCCAGCAGTTTAGAGAGTAAGGTGGACGAGCAGTACTTC.

Only one count was recorded for this clonotype. Possible read error: a much larger clone is one base away. The V gene is TRBV20-1, the J gene TRBJ2-1; 9 bases fit TRBD2. Germline CDR1 DFQATT, CDR2 SNEGSKA (reference sequence). CDR3 length: 15 residues. The chain's CDR3 is CSAPLSGSSYNEQLF. The DNA for the CDR3 is TGCAGTGCCCCGCTTAGCGGGAGCTCCTACAATGAGCAGTTATTC.

The chain has TRBV20-1 and TRBJ2-7; 7 bases map to TRBD1. The CDR3 has 12 amino acids. Germline V gives CDR1 DFQATT, CDR2 SNEGSKA (reference sequence). V shed 3 bases, J shed 4 bases, and the junction held 3 bases outside the gene matches. The CDR3 DNA sequence: TGCAGTGCTAGGCAGGGGGAGTACGAGCAGTACTTC. Its translation is CSARQGEYEQYF.

With respect to this clonotype: Likely a read error: the CDR3 ends without its conserved phenylalanine or tryptophan. Because the CDR3's place on the DNA is in doubt, the DNA is left out and the CDR3 is given as listed by TCRdb. The chain is built from TRBV5-1 and TRBJ1-1; TRBD1, the D gene given by the table, was not confirmed from the DNA. The CDR3 is 14 amino acids in total, end residues counted. CDR1 is SGHRS and CDR2 is YFSETQ in the germline V gene. The CDR3 loop reads CASSPGRDSAEGFV.

This clonotype was seen more than once but under ten times. V and J are TRBV5-1 and TRBJ2-1; TRBD2 is a possible D gene (6 bases). Trimming cost V 2 bases and J 9 bases, with 18 bases left between them. This CDR3 is built from 15 residues. Germline CDR1 reads SGHRS; CDR2 reads YFSETQ. CDR3 coding DNA: TGCGCCAGCAGCTTTGGTTCAGGCCGGGGAGGTGAGCAGTTCTTC. Protein product: CASSFGSGRGGEQFF.

This rearrangement joins TRBV6-2 or TRBV6-3 to TRBJ2-7, with D hard to call. CDR3 length: 13 amino acids. CDR1 MNHEY and CDR2 SVGEGT come from the germline V gene. V shed 0 bases and J shed 5 bases, with 8 bases lying between them. The CDR3 is CASSYSTIHEQYF. In nucleotides, the CDR3 is TGTGCCAGCAGTTACTCTACCATACACGAGCAGTACTTC.

J is TRBJ1-5 and V is TRBV19; 7 bases align to TRBD1. The CDR3 runs to 14 residues. Looked up from germline, CDR1 is LNHDA and CDR2 is SQIVND (reference sequence). V trimming: 5 bases; J trimming: 5 bases; junction bases outside the gene matches: 6. CDR3 residues: CASSGQAGHQPQHF. CDR3 DNA sequence: TGTGCCAGTAGTGGACAGGCCGGCCATCAGCCCCAGCATTTT.

This clonotype was seen a few times. V gene TRBV3-1 combines with J gene TRBJ2-7; 10 nucleotides align to TRBD1. Trimming at V came to 2 bases and at J to 7 bases, leaving 8 bases not matched to a gene. The CDR3 has 15 residues. Germline CDR1 LGHDT, CDR2 YNNKEL (reference sequence). CDR3 nucleotide sequence: TGTGCCAGCAGCCAAACCGGGACAGGGGCGGGGGAGCAGTACTTC. Translation gives CASSQTGTGAGEQYF.

This clonotype was counted only a few times. The gene calls are TRBV19 and TRBJ2-1; D could derive from TRBD1 or TRBD2 (5 bases each). This CDR3 has 15 residues. V was clipped by 6 bases and J by 1 base, with 13 bases between them. Germline V gives CDR1 LNHDA, CDR2 SQIVND (reference sequence). The CDR3 region is CASRPRDGSYNEQFF. Here the CDR3 DNA reads TGTGCCAGTAGACCCAGGGACGGGTCCTACAATGAGCAGTTCTTC.

This CDR3 is CASSLDSISGLYEQYF. CDR3 coding DNA: TGTGCCAGCAGCTTAGATTCGATTAGCGGGTTATACGAGCAGTACTTC. The chain couples TRBV7-8 to TRBJ2-7, with TRBD2 identical over 7 bases. Germline V gives CDR1 SGHVS, CDR2 FQNEAQ. The CDR3 has 16 amino acids. With 1 base clipped from V and 4 bases from J, the junction kept 10 bases outside the gene matches.

This clonotype was counted a few times. The V and J genes are TRBV10-3 and TRBJ1-2; D is perhaps TRBD1 (5 bases). This CDR3 has 13 residues. Germline V lookup: CDR1 ENHRY, CDR2 SYGVKD. Trimming cost V 5 bases and J 5 bases, with 12 bases left between them. In nucleotides, the CDR3 is TGTGCCATCAGTCACCCAGGGTCTTATGGCTACACCTTC. Amino acids: CAISHPGSYGYTF.

The J gene is TRBJ2-7, the V gene TRBV11-3, with D hard to call. CDR1 is SGHNT and CDR2 is YENEEA in the germline V gene. V gave up 8 bases and J gave up 4 bases, with 12 bases separating them. The CDR3 is 12 residues long. The CDR3 spells CASLSSDYEQYF. The DNA of the CDR3 is TGTGCCAGCTTATCAAGCGATTACGAGCAGTACTTC.

Remarks on this clonotype: This may arise from a read error, as a much more abundant clone is one base away. The chain is built from TRBV2 and TRBJ1-5; 9 bases align to TRBD1. Germline V gives CDR1 SNHLY, CDR2 FYNNEI. Trimming at V came to 6 bases and at J to 6 bases, leaving 3 bases not matched to a gene. The CDR3 extends over 13 amino acids. CDR3 nucleotide sequence: TGTGCCAGCAGAGGGACAGGGAGTCAGCCCCAGCATTTT. It encodes CASRGTGSQPQHF.

This clonotype was seen repeatedly, ten times or more. The chain joins TRBV6-1 to TRBJ1-2; 8 nucleotides align to TRBD1. V lost 8 bases to trimming and J lost 4 bases; unmatched junction nucleotides: 6. CDR1 and CDR2 (germline): MNHNS, SASEGT. CDR3 length equals 13 residues. The CDR3: CASQDREGYGYTF. The DNA for the CDR3 is TGTGCCAGCCAGGACAGGGAAGGCTATGGCTACACCTTC.

This clonotype occurred many times. The rearrangement links TRBV12-3 or TRBV12-4 to TRBJ1-5; D is unresolved. The ends were cut back, 2 bases at V and 3 bases at J, with 11 bases in the middle. This CDR3 has 15 amino acids. The CDR3 bases are TGTGCCAGCAGTTTAATGCGCGGTGACAATCAGCCCCAGCATTTT. Translated: CASSLMRGDNQPQHF.

This clonotype was counted only a few times. This rearrangement joins TRBV4-1 to TRBJ2-1, with TRBD2 identical over 8 bases. CDR3 length: 16 residues. Germline V gives CDR1 MGHRA, CDR2 YSYEKL. V shed 1 base and J 7 bases; nucleotides not matched to a gene: 9. The CDR3, as DNA: TGCGCCAGCAGCCAAGGATCCGGGAGGGCCTGGAATGAGCAGTTCTTC. Protein product: CASSQGSGRAWNEQFF.

The chain is built from TRBV19 and TRBJ2-7; 7 positions match TRBD2. J lost 6 bases, V lost 2 bases, and 7 bases had no gene match. CDR3 length: 14 residues. CDR1 LNHDA and CDR2 SQIVND come from the germline V gene (reference sequence). The CDR3 nucleotides are TGTGCCAGTAGTATAAGTCCGGCTAGCGGCGAGCAGTACTTC. Its translation: CASSISPASGEQYF.

The rearrangement links TRBV15 to TRBJ2-1; D unclear. V was pared by 5 bases and J by 1 base, with 9 bases between. The CDR3 runs to 14 residues. Germline V gene sequence: CDR1 LNHNV, CDR2 YYDKDF (reference sequence). The DNA for the CDR3 is TGTGCCACCAGCGGGCGGAGTTCCTACAATGAGCAGTTCTTC. Translated, it gives CATSGRSSYNEQFF.

This chain uses TRBV28 with TRBJ2-1; 14 bases align to TRBD2. The CDR3 is made up of 17 amino acids. V shed 5 bases and J 7 bases; nucleotides not matched to a gene: 10. The germline V gene encodes CDR1 MDHEN and CDR2 SYDVKM. The CDR3 reads CASSQRGTSGRRNEQFF. CDR3 DNA sequence: TGTGCCAGCAGTCAACGGGGGACTAGCGGGAGAAGGAATGAGCAGTTCTTC.

This clonotype was detected only a few times. This chain links TRBV18 with TRBJ1-5; perhaps TRBD1 as D (5 bases). This CDR3 has 15 amino acids. From germline, CDR1 is KGHSH and CDR2 LQKENI. V was cut by 6 bases and J by 4 bases, with 16 bases left in between. The chain's CDR3 is CASSPTEGRNQPQHF. CDR3 DNA sequence: TGTGCCAGCTCCCCGACAGAGGGAAGGAATCAGCCCCAGCATTTT. The whole variable domain, remainder taken from reference TRBV18 and TRBJ1-5, is NAGVMQNPRHLVRRRGQEARLRCSPMKGHSHVYWYRQLPEEGLKFMVYLQKENIIDESGMPKERFSAEFPKEGPSILRIQQVVRGDSAAYFCASSPTEGRNQPQHFGDGTRLSIL.

There are many counts of this clonotype. The chain couples TRBV3-1 to TRBJ2-1, with D perhaps TRBD2 (6 bases). This CDR3 is 15 amino acids long. CDR1 is LGHDT, CDR2 YNNKEL, per germline (reference sequence). Trimming took off 0 bases at V and 9 bases at J, with 15 bases between the two ends. The CDR3 sequence: CASSQEVGGTVEQFF. The CDR3 coding sequence is TGTGCCAGCAGCCAAGAGGTAGGCGGGACTGTTGAGCAGTTCTTC.

This clonotype came up many times. The chain uses TRBV3-1 and TRBJ1-2; D is unclear. Trimming took off 0 bases at V and 4 bases at J, with 9 bases between the two ends. CDR3 length equals 14 residues. Per the germline V gene, CDR1 is LGHDT and CDR2 is YNNKEL (reference sequence). CDR3 DNA: TGTGCCAGCAGCCAAGAGATGACATTCTATGGCTACACCTTC. Amino acids: CASSQEMTFYGYTF.

This clonotype was found many times. The rearrangement uses TRBV5-1 and TRBJ1-1; possibly TRBD1 for D (6 bases). Trimming left V 0 bases short and J 5 bases short, with 11 bases between. Germline lookup yields CDR1 SGHRS and CDR2 YFSETQ. This CDR3 is 14 amino acids long. CDR3 coding DNA: TGCGCCAGCAGCTTGGAAGGGGGTTGGACTGAAGCTTTCTTT. Its translation: CASSLEGGWTEAFF.

This clonotype was picked up a small number of times. The chain couples TRBV20-1 to TRBJ1-5; weak D call: TRBD1 (5 bases). Looked up from germline, CDR1 is DFQATT and CDR2 is SNEGSKA (reference sequence). The CDR3 length is 14 residues. V lost 3 bases, J lost 1 base, and 10 bases lay in between. The CDR3: CSASRDESNQPQHF. The CDR3 DNA reads as TGCAGTGCTAGTAGGGACGAGAGCAATCAGCCCCAGCATTTT.

The sample holds a few counts of this clonotype. The CDR3 is CASSLLAGGVYEQYF. In DNA form, the CDR3 reads TGTGCCAGCAGCCTCCTAGCGGGAGGGGTCTACGAGCAGTACTTC. This sequence joins TRBV4-2 and TRBJ2-7, with 12 bases aligning to TRBD2. The CDR3 loop spans 15 amino acids. Germline V gene lookup returns CDR1 LGHNA and CDR2 YNFKEQ. With 4 bases clipped from V and 3 bases from J, the junction kept 4 bases outside the gene matches.

This clonotype was detected ten times or more. The J gene is TRBJ1-1, the V gene TRBV12-3 or TRBV12-4; D is possibly TRBD1 (5 bases). Trimming cost V 5 bases and J 1 base, with 11 bases left between them. The CDR3 is 14 amino acids. The CDR3 loop is CASSSDRKNTEAFF. The CDR3 nucleotides read TGTGCCAGCAGTAGTGACAGAAAGAACACTGAAGCTTTCTTT.

This clonotype appeared many times. This rearrangement joins TRBV10-2 to TRBJ2-7; tentatively, D is TRBD1 (5 bases). The CDR3 extends over 13 amino acids. From germline, CDR1 is WSHSY and CDR2 SAAADI. V was cut by 7 bases and J by 4 bases, with 14 bases left in between. CDR3 bases: TGCGCCAGCAATGATCCAGGGATTTACGAGCAGTACTTC. This gives the protein CASNDPGIYEQYF.

This clonotype turned up a few times. This clone may be a read error of a much larger clone one base away. The chain combines TRBV6-9 with TRBJ2-7, with 9 bases that match TRBD1. Germline lookup yields CDR1 MNHGY and CDR2 SVAAGI. This CDR3 comprises 16 residues. The CDR3 DNA follows: TGTGCCTGCAGTTACACCGGGACAGGGATAAGTAACGAGCAGTACTTC. Its protein product is CACSYTGTGISNEQYF.

This clonotype came up a few times. The CDR3 here is CASSFGQATNEKLFF. The CDR3 DNA reads TGTGCCAGCAGCTTTGGACAGGCAACTAATGAAAAACTGTTTTTT. The chain carries TRBV7-2 and TRBJ1-4; 7 nucleotides match TRBD1. CDR1 SGHTA and CDR2 FQGNSA come from the germline V gene. The length of the CDR3 is 15 residues. V shed 3 bases, J shed 0 bases, and the junction held 1 base outside the gene matches.

This clonotype was counted many times. The chain uses TRBV10-3 and TRBJ2-5; D is possibly TRBD2 (6 bases). Germline-derived CDR1 and CDR2 are ENHRY and SYGVKD. Deletions cut 3 bases from V and 6 bases from J, with 11 bases between. This CDR3 is built from 13 residues. The CDR3 sequence: CAISDGGWKTQYF. The CDR3, as DNA: TGTGCCATCAGTGACGGGGGTTGGAAGACCCAGTACTTC.

V is TRBV19 and J is TRBJ1-1; D not resolved. CDR3 length: 15 residues. Trimming removed 8 bases from V and 2 bases from J, with 18 bases in between. Germline V gene sequence: CDR1 LNHDA, CDR2 SQIVND (reference sequence). Written as DNA, the CDR3 is TGTGCCAGTGGGCCGTGGGGAGTCGGCAACACTGAAGCTTTCTTT. Its protein is CASGPWGVGNTEAFF.